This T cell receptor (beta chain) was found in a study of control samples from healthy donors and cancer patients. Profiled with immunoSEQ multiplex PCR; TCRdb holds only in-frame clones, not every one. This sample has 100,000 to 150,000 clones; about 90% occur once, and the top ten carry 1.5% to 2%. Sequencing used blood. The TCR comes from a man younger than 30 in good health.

CDR3 DNA: TGTGCCAGCAGTTTAGCGGGAGCGACCTACAATGAGCAGTTCTTC. Amino acid sequence: CASSLAGATYNEQFF. The rearrangement joins TRBV27 to TRBJ2-1; 7 bases map to TRBD2. The germline CDR1 and CDR2 sequences are MNHEY and SMNVEV (reference sequence). The V segment lost 2 bases and the J segment 2 bases; nucleotides outside the gene matches: 3. CDR3 length: 15 amino acids.